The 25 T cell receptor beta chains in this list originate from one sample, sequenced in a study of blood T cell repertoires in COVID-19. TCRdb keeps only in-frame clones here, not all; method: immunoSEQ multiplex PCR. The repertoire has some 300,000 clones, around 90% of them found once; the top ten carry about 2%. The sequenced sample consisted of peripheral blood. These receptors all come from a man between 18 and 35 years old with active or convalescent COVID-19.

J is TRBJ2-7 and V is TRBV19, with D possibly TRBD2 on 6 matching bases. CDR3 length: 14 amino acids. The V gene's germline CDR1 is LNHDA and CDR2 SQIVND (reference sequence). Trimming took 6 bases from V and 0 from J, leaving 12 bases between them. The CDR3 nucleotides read TGTGCCAGTAGGCCGGGACTTGACTCCTACGAGCAGTACTTC. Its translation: CASRPGLDSYEQYF.

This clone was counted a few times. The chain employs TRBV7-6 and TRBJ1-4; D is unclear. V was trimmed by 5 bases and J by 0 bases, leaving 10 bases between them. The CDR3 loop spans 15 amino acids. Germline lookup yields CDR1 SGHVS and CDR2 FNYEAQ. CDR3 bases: TGTGCCAGCAGCAACGACATAGCAACTAATGAAAAACTGTTTTTT. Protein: CASSNDIATNEKLFF. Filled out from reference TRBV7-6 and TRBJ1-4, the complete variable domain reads GAGVSQSPRYKVTKRGQDVALRCDPISGHVSLYWYRQALGQGPEFLTYFNYEAQQDKSGLPNDRFSAERPEGSISTLTIQRTEQRDSAMYRCASSNDIATNEKLFFGSGTQLSVL.

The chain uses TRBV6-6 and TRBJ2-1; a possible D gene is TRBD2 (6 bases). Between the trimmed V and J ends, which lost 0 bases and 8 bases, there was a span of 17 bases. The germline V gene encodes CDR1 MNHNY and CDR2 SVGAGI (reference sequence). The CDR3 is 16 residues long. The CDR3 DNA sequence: TGTGCCAGCAGTTACTCCCCCTTGGGGGAGGCATATGAGCAGTTCTTC. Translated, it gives CASSYSPLGEAYEQFF.

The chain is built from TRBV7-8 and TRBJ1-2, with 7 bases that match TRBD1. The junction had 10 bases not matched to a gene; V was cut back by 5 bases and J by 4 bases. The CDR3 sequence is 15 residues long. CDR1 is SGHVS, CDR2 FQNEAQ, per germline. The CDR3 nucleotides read TGTGCCAGCAGCGACGGACAGGAGAAACTCTATGGCTACACCTTC. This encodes CASSDGQEKLYGYTF.

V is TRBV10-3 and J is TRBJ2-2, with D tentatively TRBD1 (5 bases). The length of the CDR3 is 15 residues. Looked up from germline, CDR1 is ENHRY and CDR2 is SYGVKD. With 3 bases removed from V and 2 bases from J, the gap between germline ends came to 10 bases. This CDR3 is CAISDRVANTGELFF. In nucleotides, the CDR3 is TGTGCCATCAGTGACAGGGTTGCTAACACCGGGGAGCTGTTTTTT.

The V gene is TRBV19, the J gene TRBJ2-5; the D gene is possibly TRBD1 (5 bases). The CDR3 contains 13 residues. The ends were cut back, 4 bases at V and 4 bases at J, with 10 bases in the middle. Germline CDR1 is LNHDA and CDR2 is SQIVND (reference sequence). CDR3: CASSRGYGETQYF. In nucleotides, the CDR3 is TGTGCCAGTAGTAGGGGCTACGGAGAGACCCAGTACTTC.

The CDR3 is CASSLGGGGANVLTF. The CDR3 DNA sequence: TGTGCCAGCAGTTTAGGAGGCGGAGGGGCCAACGTCCTGACTTTC. The chain is built from TRBV27 and TRBJ2-6; TRBD2 is a possible D gene (5 bases). Deletions cut 2 bases from V and 4 bases from J, with 9 bases between. Per germline, CDR1 MNHEY and CDR2 SMNVEV (reference sequence). The CDR3 is 15 residues long.

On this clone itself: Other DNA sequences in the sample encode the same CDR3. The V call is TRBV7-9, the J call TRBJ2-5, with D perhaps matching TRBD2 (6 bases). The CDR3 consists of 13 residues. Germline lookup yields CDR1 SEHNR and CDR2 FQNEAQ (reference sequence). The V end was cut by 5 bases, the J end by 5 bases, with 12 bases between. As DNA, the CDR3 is TGTGCCAGCAGCCCCGGGGGTGGGGAGACCCAGTACTTC. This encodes CASSPGGGETQYF.

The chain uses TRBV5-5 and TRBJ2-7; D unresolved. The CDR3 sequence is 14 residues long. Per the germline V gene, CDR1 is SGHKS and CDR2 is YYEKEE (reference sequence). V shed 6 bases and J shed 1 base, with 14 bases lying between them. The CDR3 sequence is CASTPYQASYEQYF. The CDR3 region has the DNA TGTGCCAGCACCCCGTACCAGGCATCCTACGAGCAGTACTTC. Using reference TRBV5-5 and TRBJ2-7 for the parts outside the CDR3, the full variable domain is DAGVTQSPTHLIKTRGQQVTLRCSPISGHKSVSWYQQVLGQGPQFIFQYYEKEERGRGNFPDRFSARQFPNYSSELNVNALLLGDSALYLCASTPYQASYEQYFGPGTRLTVT.

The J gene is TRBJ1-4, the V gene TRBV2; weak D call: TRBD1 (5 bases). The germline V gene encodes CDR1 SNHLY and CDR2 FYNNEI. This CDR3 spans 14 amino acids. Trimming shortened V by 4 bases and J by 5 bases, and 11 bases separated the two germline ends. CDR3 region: CASSGLSGNEKLFF. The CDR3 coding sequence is TGTGCCAGCAGTGGTCTGTCAGGGAATGAAAAACTGTTTTTT.

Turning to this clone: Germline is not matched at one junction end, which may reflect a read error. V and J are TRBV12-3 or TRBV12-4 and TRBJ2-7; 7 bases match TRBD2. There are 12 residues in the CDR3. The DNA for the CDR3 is TGTGCCAGCAGTTTAGGGGGGAGGGAGAAGGACTTC. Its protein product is CASSLGGREKDF.

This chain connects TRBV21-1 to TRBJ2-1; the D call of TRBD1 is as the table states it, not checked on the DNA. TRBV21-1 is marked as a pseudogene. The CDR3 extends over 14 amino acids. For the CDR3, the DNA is TGTGCCAGCAGCAAGGCAGGGACAGGCCGTGAGCAGTTCTTC. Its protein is CASSKAGTGREQFF.

This chain's CDR3 is CASSLNRAGSPLHF. CDR3 nucleotides: TGTGCCAGTAGCCTAAACAGGGCCGGCTCACCCCTCCACTTT. V gene TRBV19 combines with J gene TRBJ1-6; tentative D call: TRBD1 (6 bases). Trimming left V 6 bases short and J 10 bases short, with 16 bases between. In germline, CDR1 is LNHDA, CDR2 SQIVND (reference sequence). The CDR3 is made up of 14 amino acids.

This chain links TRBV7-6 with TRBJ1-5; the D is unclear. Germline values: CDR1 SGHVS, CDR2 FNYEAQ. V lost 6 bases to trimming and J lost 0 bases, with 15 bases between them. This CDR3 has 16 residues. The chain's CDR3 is CASRDSAQISNQPQHF. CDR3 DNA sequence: TGTGCCAGCAGAGACTCGGCGCAGATTAGCAATCAGCCCCAGCATTTT.

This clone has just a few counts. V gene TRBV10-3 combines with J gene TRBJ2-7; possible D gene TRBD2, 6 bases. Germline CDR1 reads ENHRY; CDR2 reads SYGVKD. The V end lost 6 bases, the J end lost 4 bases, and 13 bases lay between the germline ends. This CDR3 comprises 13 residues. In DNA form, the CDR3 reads TGTGCCATCAGGTCAGGCGGGACTTACGAGCAGTACTTC. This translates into CAIRSGGTYEQYF.

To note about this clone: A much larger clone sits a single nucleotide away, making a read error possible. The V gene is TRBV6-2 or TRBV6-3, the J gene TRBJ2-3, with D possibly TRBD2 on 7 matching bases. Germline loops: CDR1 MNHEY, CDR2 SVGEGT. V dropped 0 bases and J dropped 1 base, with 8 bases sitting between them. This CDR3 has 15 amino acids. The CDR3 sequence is CASSYSGGGTDTQYF. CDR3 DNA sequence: TGTGCCAGCAGTTACTCAGGGGGGGGCACAGATACGCAGTATTTT.

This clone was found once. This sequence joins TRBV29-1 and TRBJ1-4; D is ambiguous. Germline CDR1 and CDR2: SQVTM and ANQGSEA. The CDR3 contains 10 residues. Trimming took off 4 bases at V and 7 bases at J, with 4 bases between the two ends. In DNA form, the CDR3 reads TGCAGCGTTGGGGCTGAAAAACTGTTTTTT. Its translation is CSVGAEKLFF.

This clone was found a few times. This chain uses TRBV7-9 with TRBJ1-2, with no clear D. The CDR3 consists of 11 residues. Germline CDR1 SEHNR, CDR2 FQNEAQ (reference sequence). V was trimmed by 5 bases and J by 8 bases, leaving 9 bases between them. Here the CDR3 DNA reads TGTGCCAGCAGCCAAGCTCGGGGCTACACCTTC. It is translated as CASSQARGYTF. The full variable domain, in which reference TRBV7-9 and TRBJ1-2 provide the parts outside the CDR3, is DTGVSQNPRHKITKRGQNVTFRCDPISEHNRLYWYRQTLGQGPEFLTYFQNEAQLEKSRLLSDRFSAERPKGSFSTLEIQRTEQGDSAMYLCASSQARGYTFGSGTRLTVV.

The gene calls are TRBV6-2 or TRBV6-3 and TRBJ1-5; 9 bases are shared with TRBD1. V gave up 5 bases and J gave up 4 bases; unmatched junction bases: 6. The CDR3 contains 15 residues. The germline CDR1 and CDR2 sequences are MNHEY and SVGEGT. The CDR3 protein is CASSPSGQGNQPQHF. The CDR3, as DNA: TGTGCCAGCAGTCCCTCGGGACAGGGAAATCAGCCCCAGCATTTT.

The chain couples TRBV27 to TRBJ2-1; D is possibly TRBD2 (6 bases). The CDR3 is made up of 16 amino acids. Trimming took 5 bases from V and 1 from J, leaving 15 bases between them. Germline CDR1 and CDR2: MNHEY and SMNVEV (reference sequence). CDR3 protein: CASSRSGTSSYNEQFF. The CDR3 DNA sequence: TGTGCCAGCAGTAGATCCGGGACTTCTTCCTACAATGAGCAGTTCTTC.

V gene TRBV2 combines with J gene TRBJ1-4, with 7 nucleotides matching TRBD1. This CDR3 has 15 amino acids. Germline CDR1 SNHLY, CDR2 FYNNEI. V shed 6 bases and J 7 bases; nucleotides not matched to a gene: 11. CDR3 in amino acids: CASSRSRGRTEKLFF. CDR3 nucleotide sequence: TGTGCCAGCAGCCGGAGCAGGGGGAGGACTGAAAAACTGTTTTTT.

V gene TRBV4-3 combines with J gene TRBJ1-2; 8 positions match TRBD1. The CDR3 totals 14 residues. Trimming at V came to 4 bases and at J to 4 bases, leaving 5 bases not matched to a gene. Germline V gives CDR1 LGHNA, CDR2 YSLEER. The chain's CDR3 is CASSPTGTGYGYTF. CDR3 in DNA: TGCGCCAGCAGCCCTACCGGGACAGGCTATGGCTACACCTTC.

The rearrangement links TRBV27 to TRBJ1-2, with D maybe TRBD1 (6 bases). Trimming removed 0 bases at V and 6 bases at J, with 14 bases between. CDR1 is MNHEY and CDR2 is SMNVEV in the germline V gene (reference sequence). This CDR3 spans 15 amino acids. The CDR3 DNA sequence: TGTGCCAGCAGTTTATCGTTTTCAGGGGTTGATGGCTACACCTTC. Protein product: CASSLSFSGVDGYTF.

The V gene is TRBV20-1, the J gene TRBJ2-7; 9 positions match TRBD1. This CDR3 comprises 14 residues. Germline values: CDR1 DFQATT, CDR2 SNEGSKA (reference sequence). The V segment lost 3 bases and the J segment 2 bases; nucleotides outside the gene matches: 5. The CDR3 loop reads CSASTRTGAYEQYF. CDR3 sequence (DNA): TGCAGTGCTAGTACCAGGACAGGGGCCTACGAGCAGTACTTC.

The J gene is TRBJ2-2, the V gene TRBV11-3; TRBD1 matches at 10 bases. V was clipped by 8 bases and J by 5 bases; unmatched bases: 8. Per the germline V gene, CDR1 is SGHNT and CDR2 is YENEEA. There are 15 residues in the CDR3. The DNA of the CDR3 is TGTGCCAGCGGGCCGGGACAGGGGAGGACCGGGGAGCTGTTTTTT. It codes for CASGPGQGRTGELFF.